This T cell receptor beta chain was documented in a study of CD8 T cells in ankylosing spondylitis. Whole-study results and caveats: A motif in TCR beta, a set of under 10 highly homologous variants, appeared characteristic of ankylosing spondylitis blood.

Library preparation for TCR beta used quantitative 5'-RACE with molecular barcodes. TCRdb reprocessed the 5' RACE reads via MiXCR and lists one record per CDR3 protein. The sample records around 250,000 distinct CDR3 sequences, 18% being singletons. As for this clonotype: Its target is not known.

The CDR3 is 13 residues long. The V end was cut by 4 bases, the J end by 7 bases, with 13 bases between. Germline assignment: CDR1 DFQATT and CDR2 SNEGSKA (reference sequence). Specimen: blood, either unsorted or a sorted T cell fraction (not recorded which). The TCR originated in a male donor with ankylosing spondylitis or in good health (not recorded which). The chain carries TRBV20-1 and TRBJ1-4; tentatively, D is TRBD1 (6 bases). Written as DNA, the CDR3 is TGCAGTGCTACTACGGACAGCGCTGAAAAACTGTTTTTT. Residues: CSATTDSAEKLFF.